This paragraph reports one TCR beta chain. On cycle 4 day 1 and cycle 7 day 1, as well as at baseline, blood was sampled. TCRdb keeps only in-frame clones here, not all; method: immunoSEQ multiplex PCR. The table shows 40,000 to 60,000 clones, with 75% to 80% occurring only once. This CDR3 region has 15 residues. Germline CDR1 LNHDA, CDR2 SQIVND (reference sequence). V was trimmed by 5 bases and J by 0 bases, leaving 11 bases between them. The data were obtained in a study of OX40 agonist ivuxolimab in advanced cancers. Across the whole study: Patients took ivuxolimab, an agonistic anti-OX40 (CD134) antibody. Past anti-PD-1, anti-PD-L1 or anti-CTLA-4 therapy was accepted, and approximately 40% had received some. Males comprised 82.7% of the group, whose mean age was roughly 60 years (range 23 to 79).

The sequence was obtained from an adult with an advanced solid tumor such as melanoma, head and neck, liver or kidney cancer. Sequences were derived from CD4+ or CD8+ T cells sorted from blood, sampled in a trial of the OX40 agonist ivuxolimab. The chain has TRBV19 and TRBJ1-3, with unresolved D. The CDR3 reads CASSPALSSGNTIYF. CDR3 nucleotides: TGTGCCAGTAGTCCGGCACTGAGCTCTGGAAACACCATATATTTT.